The 30 T cell receptor beta chains presented below share a single source sample, sequenced in a study of identical twins. TCRdb used MiXCR to reprocess the 5' RACE reads, holding one entry per CDR3 protein. The table lists roughly 490,000 distinct CDR3 sequences, approximately 14% of them singletons, with about 1% in the top ten. Separately, the same data were catalogued under a study of yellow fever vaccine responses in identical twins.

The specimen was CD4+ T cells sorted from blood. These receptors all stem from a woman between 18 and 29 years old in good health.

This clonotype showed up just a few times. V is TRBV5-1 and J is TRBJ2-2; TRBD2 agrees at 14 bases. Looked up from germline, CDR1 is SGHRS and CDR2 is YFSETQ. V shed 4 bases, J shed 1 base, and the junction held 6 bases outside the gene matches. The CDR3 is made up of 18 amino acids. The DNA for the CDR3 is TGCGCCAGCAGCCCGGGAGGGACTAGCGGGGGGAACACCGGGGAGCTGTTTTTT. Its translation: CASSPGGTSGGNTGELFF. Drawing the rest from reference TRBV5-1 and TRBJ2-2, the complete variable domain is KAGVTQTPRYLIKTRGQQVTLSCSPISGHRSVSWYQQTPGQGLQFLFEYFSETQRNKGNFPGRFSGRQFSNSRSEMNVSTLELGDSALYLCASSPGGTSGGNTGELFFGEGSRLTVL.

This sequence joins TRBV29-1 and TRBJ2-6, with D hard to call. The germline gives CDR1 SQVTM, CDR2 ANQGSEA. V was clipped by 4 bases and J by 4 bases, with 5 bases between them. The CDR3 is 12 residues long. CDR3 amino acids: CSVAGGANVLTF. The CDR3, as DNA: TGCAGCGTTGCCGGGGGGGCCAACGTCCTGACTTTC.

This clonotype turned up a few times. The V gene is TRBV20-1, the J gene TRBJ2-5; 8 bases align to TRBD2. The J segment lost 5 bases and the V segment lost 3 bases, leaving 8 bases of the junction unmatched. In germline, CDR1 is DFQATT, CDR2 SNEGSKA (reference sequence). CDR3 length equals 14 residues. For the CDR3, the DNA is TGCAGTGCTAGTTATCTAGCGGGCGGGGAGACCCAGTACTTC. Protein: CSASYLAGGETQYF.

The sample holds many counts of this clonotype. The V call is TRBV20-1, the J call TRBJ2-5; D is perhaps TRBD2 (6 bases). The CDR3 totals 12 residues. Germline loops: CDR1 DFQATT, CDR2 SNEGSKA (reference sequence). Trimming stripped 6 bases from V and 4 bases from J, with 12 bases between. DNA of the CDR3: TGCAGTGCGAGGAGGGTGGGAGAGACCCAGTACTTC. This sequence encodes CSARRVGETQYF.

This clonotype showed up many times. The genes are TRBV29-1 and TRBJ2-2; tentative D call: TRBD2 (5 bases). The CDR3 spans 12 residues. Trimming removed 4 bases from V and 7 bases from J, with 10 bases in between. Germline V gene lookup returns CDR1 SQVTM and CDR2 ANQGSEA. CDR3 loop: CSVGLGVGELFF. The DNA for the CDR3 is TGCAGCGTTGGACTGGGAGTCGGGGAGCTGTTTTTT.

The rearrangement links TRBV11-3 to TRBJ2-1; a possible D gene is TRBD1 (5 bases). This CDR3 contains 14 residues. Germline loops: CDR1 SGHNT, CDR2 YENEEA. Trimming left V 5 bases short and J 6 bases short, with 14 bases between. CDR3 sequence (DNA): TGTGCCAGCAGCCCTGGGGCCTCCCTCAATGAGCAGTTCTTC. It encodes CASSPGASLNEQFF.

The chain joins TRBV28 to TRBJ2-1; 10 nucleotides agree with TRBD2. Germline V gene sequence: CDR1 MDHEN, CDR2 SYDVKM. V trimming: 7 bases; J trimming: 9 bases; junction bases outside the gene matches: 9. This CDR3 spans 14 amino acids. This chain's CDR3 is CASTAAGGRGEQFF. The CDR3 DNA follows: TGTGCCAGCACGGCAGCGGGAGGGCGGGGTGAGCAGTTCTTC.

The gene calls are TRBV20-1 and TRBJ2-1, with no clear D. Germline assignment: CDR1 DFQATT and CDR2 SNEGSKA (reference sequence). V dropped 6 bases and J dropped 4 bases, with 10 bases sitting between them. The CDR3 extends over 12 amino acids. CDR3 loop: CSARPSYNEQFF. In DNA, the CDR3 is TGCAGTGCCCGCCCAAGTTACAATGAGCAGTTCTTC.

This rearrangement joins TRBV15 to TRBJ2-5; D gene ambiguous. CDR3 length: 18 residues. The V and J ends lost 0 bases and 3 bases respectively, with 20 bases between them. Germline assignment: CDR1 LNHNV and CDR2 YYDKDF (reference sequence). The CDR3 reads CATSRDGRGPEREETQYF. CDR3 sequence (DNA): TGTGCCACCAGCAGAGATGGAAGAGGCCCCGAACGTGAAGAGACCCAGTACTTC.

This clonotype was counted a few times. The chain uses TRBV3-1 and TRBJ2-7; D is ambiguous. Deletions cut 1 base from V and 5 bases from J, with 6 bases between. Germline CDR1 reads LGHDT; CDR2 reads YNNKEL (reference sequence). This CDR3 spans 12 amino acids. CDR3: CASSQVADEQYF. CDR3 coding DNA: TGTGCCAGCAGCCAAGTAGCAGACGAGCAGTACTTC.

This clonotype has a handful of counts. The chain employs TRBV6-5 and TRBJ2-1; D ambiguous. V shed 2 bases and J shed 12 bases, with 8 bases lying between them. CDR3 length equals 11 residues. Germline assignment: CDR1 MNHEY and CDR2 SVGAGI. Written as DNA, the CDR3 is TGTGCCAGCAGTTACCGGGCCCGGCAGTTCTTC. Its protein product is CASSYRARQFF.

This sequence joins TRBV29-1 and TRBJ2-1, with D hard to call. The CDR3 loop spans 8 amino acids. The germline V gene encodes CDR1 SQVTM and CDR2 ANQGSEA. Trimming stripped 0 bases from V and 13 bases from J, with 1 base between. The CDR3 loop is CSVEDQFF. CDR3 DNA: TGCAGCGTTGAAGACCAGTTCTTC.

This clonotype appeared many times. V and J are TRBV4-3 and TRBJ2-3, with TRBD2 matching over 13 bases. V lost 4 bases to trimming and J lost 4 bases; unmatched junction nucleotides: 2. The CDR3 runs 15 residues. Germline V gene data show CDR1 as LGHNA and CDR2 as YSLEER. This CDR3 reads CASSRGLAGADTQYF. The CDR3 DNA reads as TGCGCCAGCAGCCGCGGACTAGCGGGGGCAGATACGCAGTATTTT.

This clonotype was observed a few times. The rearrangement joins TRBV20-1 to TRBJ2-5, with 8 bases that match TRBD1. The CDR3 runs to 12 residues. V trimming: 8 bases; J trimming: 4 bases; junction bases outside the gene matches: 6. The germline gives CDR1 DFQATT, CDR2 SNEGSKA (reference sequence). The CDR3 nucleotides read TGCAGTCCGGGACAGGCGGGAGAGACCCAGTACTTC. Amino acids: CSPGQAGETQYF.

The chain carries TRBV7-3 and TRBJ2-3; D is perhaps TRBD2 (5 bases). Germline CDR1 is SGHTA and CDR2 is FQGTGA. V shed 1 base and J shed 6 bases, with 11 bases lying between them. The CDR3 spans 14 residues. In DNA form, the CDR3 reads TGTGCCAGCAGCTTAATATCTAGCTCTGATACGCAGTATTTT. It codes for CASSLISSSDTQYF.

Regarding this clonotype: A much larger clone differs from this one at a single base, so this may be a read error. J is TRBJ2-6 and V is TRBV5-6; D could derive from TRBD1 or TRBD2 (5 bases each). The CDR3 is 15 amino acids. Per germline, CDR1 SGHDT and CDR2 YYEEEE. Deletions cut 3 bases from V and 0 bases from J, with 7 bases between. CDR3 sequence: CASSWDGSGANVLTF. CDR3 coding DNA: TGTGCCAGCAGCTGGGACGGCTCTGGGGCCAACGTCCTGACTTTC.

The chain's CDR3 is CASSHHKTLETQYF. The CDR3 DNA is TGTGCCAGCAGCCATCACAAAACCCTAGAGACCCAGTACTTC. This sequence joins TRBV3-1 and TRBJ2-5; D unresolved. Germline CDR1 is LGHDT and CDR2 is YNNKEL (reference sequence). Trimming removed 3 bases from V and 4 bases from J, with 12 bases in between. CDR3 length: 14 amino acids.

This clonotype has only a few counts. The gene calls are TRBV7-2 and TRBJ1-1; weak D call: TRBD1 (5 bases). Between the trimmed V and J ends, which lost 0 bases and 0 bases, there was a span of 14 bases. CDR3 length: 17 amino acids. The V gene's germline CDR1 is SGHTA and CDR2 FQGNSA. This chain's CDR3 is CASSLAAGGGMNTEAFF. The DNA for the CDR3 is TGTGCCAGCAGCTTAGCGGCGGGGGGTGGGATGAACACTGAAGCTTTCTTT. Full variable domain (outside the CDR3, taken from reference TRBV7-2 and TRBJ1-1): GAGVSQSPSNKVTEKGKDVELRCDPISGHTALYWYRQSLGQGLEFLIYFQGNSAPDKSGLPSDRFSAERTGGSVSTLTIQRTQQEDSAVYLCASSLAAGGGMNTEAFFGQGTRLTVV.

The chain uses TRBV28 and TRBJ2-1; 7 nucleotides align to TRBD1. The length of the CDR3 is 13 residues. V was pared by 10 bases and J by 0 bases, with 3 bases of the junction left unmatched. Germline V gene lookup returns CDR1 MDHEN and CDR2 SYDVKM. The CDR3 is CATGDSSYNEQFF. CDR3 nucleotides: TGTGCCACCGGGGACAGCTCCTACAATGAGCAGTTCTTC.

This clonotype occurred many times. This chain connects TRBV5-8 to TRBJ1-1; the match to TRBD1 covers 7 bases. Germline assignment: CDR1 SGHTS and CDR2 YDEGEE. CDR3 length: 16 amino acids. The V and J ends lost 4 bases and 1 base, in that order; junction bases with no gene match: 10. The CDR3, as DNA: TGTGCCAGCAGCCCCGACAGGGTGGCGTGGAACACTGAAGCTTTCTTT. Amino acid sequence: CASSPDRVAWNTEAFF.

This clonotype appeared a few times. V gene TRBV7-8 combines with J gene TRBJ1-5; D perhaps matches TRBD1 (5 bases). This CDR3 comprises 13 residues. Trimming stripped 5 bases from V and 2 bases from J, with 7 bases between. The V gene's germline CDR1 is SGHVS and CDR2 FQNEAQ. In DNA form, the CDR3 reads TGTGCCAGCAGCCCCAGGGGCAATCAGCCCCAGCATTTT. This gives the protein CASSPRGNQPQHF.

This clonotype was seen ten or more times. The chain employs TRBV7-9 and TRBJ2-2, with D possibly called TRBD1 or TRBD2 (5 bases each). Germline lookup yields CDR1 SEHNR and CDR2 FQNEAQ (reference sequence). The CDR3 has 17 amino acids. V was trimmed by 1 base and J by 4 bases, leaving 16 bases between them. CDR3 residues: CASSLDNRGRITGELFF. The CDR3 DNA reads as TGTGCCAGCAGCTTAGACAACCGGGGACGTATCACCGGGGAGCTGTTTTTT. The entire variable domain, with the rest obtained from reference TRBV7-9 and TRBJ2-2, is as follows: DTGVSQNPRHKITKRGQNVTFRCDPISEHNRLYWYRQTLGQGPEFLTYFQNEAQLEKSRLLSDRFSAERPKGSFSTLEIQRTEQGDSAMYLCASSLDNRGRITGELFFGEGSRLTVL.

This clonotype was recorded a few times. This sequence joins TRBV28 and TRBJ2-2; possibly TRBD2 for D (5 bases). The V gene lost 11 bases and the J gene lost 3 bases, with 13 bases spanning the gap. From germline, CDR1 is MDHEN and CDR2 SYDVKM. CDR3 length: 13 amino acids. The CDR3 DNA is TGTGCCTCGGGGAACCTGGACACCGGGGAGCTGTTTTTT. This sequence encodes CASGNLDTGELFF.

This clonotype was counted at least ten times. The chain employs TRBV12-3 or TRBV12-4 and TRBJ2-3; 7 nucleotides match TRBD2. The CDR3 is 16 residues long. V lost 3 bases to trimming and J lost 5 bases; unmatched junction nucleotides: 11. CDR3 region: CASSLRLADGGDTQYF. CDR3 nucleotide sequence: TGTGCCAGCAGTTTGCGACTAGCCGATGGGGGAGATACGCAGTATTTT.

The sample holds a few counts of this clonotype. The chain uses TRBV28 and TRBJ1-5; D is possibly TRBD1 (5 bases). Trimming cost V 5 bases and J 2 bases, with 16 bases left between them. The CDR3 has 16 amino acids. Germline loops: CDR1 MDHEN, CDR2 SYDVKM. The CDR3 loop is CASSPWVGTGNQPQHF. The CDR3 nucleotides read TGTGCCAGCAGTCCCTGGGTAGGGACGGGCAATCAGCCCCAGCATTTT.

The rearrangement joins TRBV4-3 to TRBJ2-3, with unresolved D. Germline V gene lookup returns CDR1 LGHNA and CDR2 YSLEER. The CDR3 has 16 amino acids. V dropped 1 base and J dropped 1 base, with 12 bases sitting between them. CDR3 loop: CASSQGPIPGTDTQYF. The CDR3 DNA follows: TGCGCCAGCAGCCAAGGACCAATCCCAGGCACAGATACGCAGTATTTT.

V and J are TRBV6-5 and TRBJ1-6, with TRBD1 identical over 10 bases. Losses at the gene ends were 4 bases for V and 7 bases for J; bases not matched to a gene: 7. Germline V CDR1 and CDR2: MNHEY, SVGAGI. The CDR3 loop spans 16 amino acids. In nucleotides, the CDR3 is TGTGCCAGCAGTTCCACACCGGGACAGGGGAATTCACCCCTCCACTTT. Protein sequence: CASSSTPGQGNSPLHF.

In its sample, this clonotype was seen a few times. V and J are TRBV3-1 and TRBJ1-2, with D unclear. The CDR3 contains 15 residues. V gave up 5 bases and J gave up 6 bases, with 19 bases separating them. The germline gives CDR1 LGHDT, CDR2 YNNKEL (reference sequence). The CDR3 loop reads CASSGGPGRRNGYTF. CDR3 DNA sequence: TGTGCCAGCAGCGGAGGCCCAGGACGACGCAATGGCTACACCTTC.

This clonotype came up a few times. The rearrangement links TRBV20-1 to TRBJ2-3, with D possibly TRBD2 on 6 matching bases. CDR3 size: 19 residues. Trimming pared 0 bases from V and 3 bases from J, leaving 25 bases between. CDR1 is DFQATT and CDR2 is SNEGSKA in the germline V gene (reference sequence). The CDR3 coding sequence is TGCAGTGCTAGAGATGGATTTATCGGCGGGAAGAGGATAACAGATACGCAGTATTTT. This translates into CSARDGFIGGKRITDTQYF.

At least ten counts were recorded for this clonotype. This chain connects TRBV12-3 or TRBV12-4 to TRBJ1-5; TRBD1 matches at 10 bases. J lost 6 bases, V lost 6 bases, and 5 bases had no gene match. The CDR3 has 14 amino acids. The DNA of the CDR3 is TGTGCCAGCAGCGTGGACAGGGGGATTCAGCCCCAGCATTTT. Translating it yields CASSVDRGIQPQHF.